This entry lists 19 T cell receptor beta chains sequenced from one sample in a study of vaccination and CD4 T cells after COVID-19. TCRdb redid the calling of the PCR reads with MiXCR, one entry per CDR3 protein. The sample holds over 25,000 distinct CDR3 sequences, approximately 48% seen once. The time point: late sampling 161 to 241 days after vaccination in a few convalescent patients. This specimen was CD4+ T cells from blood, taken about 7 months after SARS-CoV-2 vaccination. These receptors were taken from a human donor who had recovered from COVID-19.

This clonotype was seen a handful of times. The gene calls are TRBV20-1 and TRBJ2-2; 9 nucleotides align to TRBD2. The CDR3 contains 14 residues. CDR1 is DFQATT, CDR2 SNEGSKA, per germline (reference sequence). V was pared by 3 bases and J by 6 bases, with 5 bases of the junction left unmatched. This CDR3 reads CSASLAGMAGELFF. The CDR3 DNA reads TGCAGTGCTAGTCTAGCGGGAATGGCCGGGGAGCTGTTTTTT.

The chain joins TRBV7-9 to TRBJ2-7; D is possibly TRBD1 (6 bases). V gave up 5 bases and J gave up 2 bases, with 10 bases separating them. Germline lookup yields CDR1 SEHNR and CDR2 FQNEAQ (reference sequence). The CDR3 runs 13 residues. The CDR3, as DNA: TGTGCCAGCAGCGACAAGGGGGCCTACGAGCAGTACTTC. Protein: CASSDKGAYEQYF.

V gene TRBV27 combines with J gene TRBJ2-5; TRBD1 matches at 9 bases. The CDR3 is 15 residues long. Germline V lookup: CDR1 MNHEY, CDR2 SMNVEV (reference sequence). V shed 6 bases and J 9 bases; nucleotides not matched to a gene: 14. The CDR3 DNA reads TGTGCCAGCAGATCCGCCGGGACAGGGTGGGAGGCCCAGTACTTC. Amino acids: CASRSAGTGWEAQYF.

J is TRBJ1-1 and V is TRBV4-2; the D gene is possibly TRBD1 (5 bases). With 0 bases removed from V and 2 bases from J, the gap between germline ends came to 13 bases. This CDR3 spans 16 amino acids. Germline CDR1 is LGHNA and CDR2 is YNFKEQ. The CDR3 DNA reads TGTGCCAGCAGCCAAGATAGTAGGCAGGGAAACACTGAAGCTTTCTTT. Translating gives CASSQDSRQGNTEAFF.

This clonotype was observed a handful of times. V gene TRBV28 combines with J gene TRBJ1-6, with no clear D. The CDR3 length is 14 residues. V was cut by 6 bases and J by 7 bases, with 13 bases left in between. Germline-derived CDR1 and CDR2 are MDHEN and SYDVKM. CDR3 coding DNA: TGTGCCAGCAGACGGGGTTATGAAAATTCACCCCTCCACTTT. The encoded protein is CASRRGYENSPLHF.

This clonotype was detected only once. V usage is TRBV28 and J usage is TRBJ2-3; D perhaps matches TRBD1 (6 bases). This CDR3 has 14 residues. In germline, CDR1 is MDHEN, CDR2 SYDVKM. V lost 6 bases and J 1 base, leaving 11 bases between the germline ends. This chain's CDR3 is CASRDRQGTDTQYF. Written as DNA, the CDR3 is TGTGCCAGCAGGGATCGACAGGGCACAGATACGCAGTATTTT. The entire variable domain, with the rest obtained from reference TRBV28 and TRBJ2-3, is as follows: DVKVTQSSRYLVKRTGEKVFLECVQDMDHENMFWYRQDPGLGLRLIYFSYDVKMKEKGDIPEGYSVSREKKERFSLILESASTNQTSMYLCASRDRQGTDTQYFGPGTRLTVL.

This clonotype has a handful of counts. The chain combines TRBV15 with TRBJ1-4; TRBD1 might be the D (6 bases). In germline, CDR1 is LNHNV, CDR2 YYDKDF (reference sequence). With 2 bases removed from V and 7 bases from J, the gap between germline ends came to 17 bases. This CDR3 has 16 residues. In DNA form, the CDR3 reads TGTGCCACCAGCAGATGGGGGCCCACCGAAGGTGAAAAACTGTTTTTT. Its protein is CATSRWGPTEGEKLFF.

The CDR3 bases are TGTGCCAGCAGCTTAGTGGGGGGCGATACTTATCAGCCCCAGCATTTT. As protein: CASSLVGGDTYQPQHF. This chain connects TRBV7-2 to TRBJ1-5; D possibly corresponds to TRBD1 (6 bases). This CDR3 region has 16 residues. The V and J ends lost 1 base and 5 bases respectively, with 15 bases between them. In germline, CDR1 is SGHTA, CDR2 FQGNSA.

The genes are TRBV28 and TRBJ1-4; a weak D match, TRBD1 (5 bases). V lost 1 base and J 5 bases, leaving 8 bases between the germline ends. Per germline, CDR1 MDHEN and CDR2 SYDVKM. There are 14 residues in the CDR3. DNA of the CDR3: TGTGCCAGCAGTTTATTGGGGGACAATGAAAAACTGTTTTTT. The encoded protein is CASSLLGDNEKLFF.

This chain joins TRBV19 and TRBJ1-6; unclear D gene. V lost 7 bases, J lost 10 bases, and 17 bases lay in between. The CDR3 is 14 amino acids. Germline loops: CDR1 LNHDA, CDR2 SQIVND (reference sequence). The CDR3 nucleotides read TGTGCCAGTACTCTCGGGTTGCCGTCGTCACCCCTCCACTTT. It is translated as CASTLGLPSSPLHF.

The chain couples TRBV19 to TRBJ2-7; D is unresolved. Germline V lookup: CDR1 LNHDA, CDR2 SQIVND (reference sequence). V shed 9 bases and J shed 3 bases, with 12 bases lying between them. The CDR3 sequence is 12 residues long. The CDR3: CASADNGYEQYF. The CDR3 bases are TGTGCCAGCGCTGACAACGGCTACGAGCAGTACTTC.

The rearrangement uses TRBV19 and TRBJ2-3; tentatively, D is TRBD1 or TRBD2 (5 bases each). The CDR3 has 15 amino acids. CDR1 LNHDA and CDR2 SQIVND come from the germline V gene (reference sequence). V dropped 7 bases and J dropped 6 bases, with 20 bases sitting between them. The CDR3 loop reads CASTPGPRKGDTQYF. In nucleotides, the CDR3 is TGTGCCAGTACCCCGGGACCAAGGAAAGGGGATACGCAGTATTTT.

A few counts support this clonotype. The chain is built from TRBV10-3 and TRBJ1-6; D is uncertain. The germline V and J ends were trimmed by 6 bases and 11 bases, with 11 bases remaining between them. The CDR3 has 12 amino acids. The germline V gene has CDR1 ENHRY and CDR2 SYGVKD. The CDR3 loop is CAIRTERAPLHF. In DNA, the CDR3 is TGTGCCATCAGGACTGAAAGGGCACCCCTCCACTTT.

V is TRBV7-3 and J is TRBJ2-5, with unresolved D. The CDR3 is made up of 15 amino acids. The V end was cut by 5 bases, the J end by 3 bases, with 16 bases between. Germline values: CDR1 SGHTA, CDR2 FQGTGA. In DNA form, the CDR3 reads TGTGCCAGCAGCGTTGGTGTTACGGCGAAAGAGACCCAGTACTTC. It codes for CASSVGVTAKETQYF.

The chain uses TRBV6-2 or TRBV6-3 and TRBJ1-1; D is unresolved. CDR3 length equals 13 residues. Germline loops: CDR1 MNHEY, CDR2 SVGEGT. V lost 4 bases and J lost 1, with 7 bases in between. The CDR3 region has the DNA TGTGCCAGCAGTTGGACCGAGAACACTGAAGCTTTCTTT. Residues: CASSWTENTEAFF.

This clonotype appeared a few times. The chain combines TRBV20-1 with TRBJ2-5; D is unresolved. V gave up 0 bases and J gave up 4 bases, with 15 bases separating them. The CDR3 is made up of 15 amino acids. Germline V lookup: CDR1 DFQATT, CDR2 SNEGSKA (reference sequence). Here the CDR3 reads CSARERARFGETQYF. In nucleotides, the CDR3 is TGCAGTGCTAGAGAAAGGGCGCGTTTCGGAGAGACCCAGTACTTC.

This chain links TRBV4-1 with TRBJ2-1; TRBD2 might be the D (7 bases). The CDR3 contains 15 residues. Germline V lookup: CDR1 MGHRA, CDR2 YSYEKL. V shed 5 bases and J shed 2 bases, with 13 bases lying between them. The CDR3 spells CASSAGARTYNEQFF. CDR3 in DNA: TGCGCCAGCAGCGCGGGGGCACGGACCTACAATGAGCAGTTCTTC.

This clonotype is a singleton in its sample. The V and J genes are TRBV20-1 and TRBJ2-1; D unclear. V lost 3 bases, J lost 7 bases, and 13 bases lay in between. Germline V gene data show CDR1 as DFQATT and CDR2 as SNEGSKA (reference sequence). The CDR3 loop spans 13 amino acids. CDR3 in amino acids: CSARARLKNEQFF. The CDR3 DNA follows: TGCAGTGCTAGGGCCCGACTGAAAAATGAGCAGTTCTTC.

This clonotype came up a few times. The chain couples TRBV7-9 to TRBJ1-1; D is unclear. Looked up from germline, CDR1 is SEHNR and CDR2 is FQNEAQ (reference sequence). V was shortened by 5 bases and J by 0 bases, with 13 bases between the two germline ends. The CDR3 has 15 residues. CDR3 coding DNA: TGTGCCAGCAGCCCCGAACGGGGAATGAACACTGAAGCTTTCTTT. Protein product: CASSPERGMNTEAFF.